The 16 T cell receptor beta chains presented below share a single source sample, sequenced in a study of OX40 agonist ivuxolimab in advanced cancers. Clones were read by immunoSEQ multiplex PCR, and TCRdb kept only the in-frame ones, dropping some. The data show about 14,000 clones, with 75% to 85% seen just once and approximately 37% held by the top ten. This specimen was CD4+ or CD8+ T cells sorted from blood, taken in a trial of the OX40 agonist ivuxolimab. The receptor source for this set is an adult with an advanced solid tumor such as melanoma, head and neck, liver or kidney cancer.

This clone came up a few times. The CDR3 region has the DNA TGTGCCAGCAGTTTCAGACAGGGAGGCTACGAGCAGTACTTC. Encoded protein: CASSFRQGGYEQYF. V usage is TRBV27 and J usage is TRBJ2-7; D perhaps matches TRBD1 (7 bases). CDR1 MNHEY and CDR2 SMNVEV come from the germline V gene (reference sequence). V gave up 3 bases and J gave up 3 bases, with 12 bases separating them. This CDR3 is built from 14 residues.

The rearrangement joins TRBV4-1 to TRBJ2-7; TRBD2 aligns across 9 bases. V was clipped by 4 bases and J by 4 bases; unmatched bases: 8. The CDR3 extends over 15 amino acids. CDR1 is MGHRA and CDR2 is YSYEKL in the germline V gene. CDR3 sequence (DNA): TGCGCCAGCAGCCTTCTAGCGGGACTCACATACGAGCAGTACTTC. Translating it yields CASSLLAGLTYEQYF.

The chain is built from TRBV9 and TRBJ2-3, with 8 nucleotides matching TRBD1. V dropped 1 base and J dropped 3; count of bases not matched to a gene: 1. Per the germline V gene, CDR1 is SGDLS and CDR2 is YYNGEE. This CDR3 has 14 amino acids. CDR3 in amino acids: CASSVRTGTDTQYF. The CDR3 bases are TGTGCCAGCAGCGTAAGGACAGGGACAGATACGCAGTATTTT.

Only one count was recorded for this clone. The gene calls are TRBV27 and TRBJ2-7; 10 bases fit TRBD2. Germline V gene sequence: CDR1 MNHEY, CDR2 SMNVEV (reference sequence). The CDR3 runs to 14 residues. The V gene end was trimmed by 6 bases and the J gene end by 3 bases; junction bases not matched to a gene: 5. CDR3 loop: CASRSGGAIYEQYF. The CDR3 region has the DNA TGTGCCAGCAGGAGCGGGGGGGCCATCTACGAGCAGTACTTC.

The rearrangement joins TRBV10-1 to TRBJ1-3, with D uncertain. This CDR3 is 18 amino acids long. Germline CDR1 reads WNHNN; CDR2 reads SYGVQD (reference sequence). V shed 0 bases and J shed 0 bases, with 15 bases lying between them. This CDR3 is CASSESYSGIHSGNTIYF. CDR3 sequence (DNA): TGCGCCAGCAGTGAGTCGTATTCGGGGATCCACTCTGGAAACACCATATATTTT.

This chain links TRBV7-3 with TRBJ2-1; 9 positions match TRBD2. The CDR3 has 16 amino acids. Germline assignment: CDR1 SGHTA and CDR2 FQGTGA. V gave up 8 bases and J gave up 4 bases; unmatched junction bases: 12. CDR3: CASADPQAGGYNEQFF. CDR3 bases: TGTGCCAGCGCGGACCCCCAAGCGGGAGGTTACAATGAGCAGTTCTTC.

This chain uses TRBV9 with TRBJ1-1, with 7 bases that match TRBD1. The CDR3 is made up of 12 amino acids. Germline trimming cut 0 bases from V and 11 bases from J; bases unmatched to any gene: 4. Looked up from germline, CDR1 is SGDLS and CDR2 is YYNGEE. In DNA, the CDR3 is TGTGCCAGCAGCGTAGGGCAGGGGGAGGCTTTCTTT. Translated, it gives CASSVGQGEAFF.

The chain joins TRBV29-1 to TRBJ1-1; possible D gene TRBD1, 6 bases. This CDR3 has 15 residues. The germline V gene encodes CDR1 SQVTM and CDR2 ANQGSEA. The germline V and J ends were trimmed by 4 bases and 0 bases, with 15 bases remaining between them. The CDR3 here is CSVVIQGSMNTEAFF. The CDR3 region has the DNA TGCAGCGTTGTAATACAGGGCTCGATGAACACTGAAGCTTTCTTT.

V gene TRBV5-1 combines with J gene TRBJ1-6; D unclear. Per germline, CDR1 SGHRS and CDR2 YFSETQ. The CDR3 contains 12 residues. Trimming removed 5 bases at V and 7 bases at J, with 7 bases between. The CDR3 sequence is CASRAGNSPLHF. For the CDR3, the DNA is TGCGCCAGCAGAGCTGGCAATTCACCCCTCCACTTT.

This chain uses TRBV19 with TRBJ2-5, with a weak D call TRBD2 (5 bases). The V gene's germline CDR1 is LNHDA and CDR2 SQIVND (reference sequence). The length of the CDR3 is 14 residues. The V gene lost 6 bases and the J gene lost 3 bases, with 14 bases spanning the gap. The CDR3 here is CASSPQEDEETQYF. CDR3 in DNA: TGTGCCAGTAGCCCCCAGGAGGACGAAGAGACCCAGTACTTC.

The chain has TRBV6-5 and TRBJ2-1, with D possibly matching TRBD2 (6 bases). CDR1 is MNHEY, CDR2 SVGAGI, per germline. Trimming took off 6 bases at V and 2 bases at J, with 14 bases between the two ends. This CDR3 has 15 residues. In DNA, the CDR3 is TGTGCCAGCAGGCCTCGGGACTCCGCCTACAATGAGCAGTTCTTC. Its translation: CASRPRDSAYNEQFF.

This chain connects TRBV28 to TRBJ2-2, with TRBD1 matching 11 bases. Germline V gene lookup returns CDR1 MDHEN and CDR2 SYDVKM. CDR3 size: 20 residues. V shed 5 bases and J 0 bases; nucleotides not matched to a gene: 14. The CDR3 is CASSLPEEGQGDANTGELFF. CDR3 coding DNA: TGTGCCAGCAGTCTCCCTGAGGAGGGACAGGGGGACGCGAACACCGGGGAGCTGTTTTTT.

V and J are TRBV4-1 and TRBJ2-7; TRBD2 might be the D (6 bases). V was cut by 4 bases and J by 0 bases, with 13 bases left in between. CDR1 is MGHRA, CDR2 YSYEKL, per germline. This CDR3 spans 15 amino acids. In DNA, the CDR3 is TGCGCCAGCAGCCCTCGGGAGCCGAGCTCCTACGAGCAGTACTTC. Its protein product is CASSPREPSSYEQYF.

The J gene is TRBJ2-3, the V gene TRBV11-1, with 9 positions matching TRBD2. Trimming cost V 5 bases and J 1 base; bases outside gene matches: 7. Germline CDR1 SGHAT, CDR2 FQDESV (reference sequence). There are 16 residues in the CDR3. In nucleotides, the CDR3 is TGTGCCAGCAGCCCCTTAGCGGGGGTTGGCACAGATACGCAGTATTTT. Translating it yields CASSPLAGVGTDTQYF.

The chain recombines TRBV11-2 with TRBJ2-7; maybe TRBD1 (7 bases). Trimming shortened V by 2 bases and J by 6 bases, and 17 bases separated the two germline ends. Germline loops: CDR1 SGHAT, CDR2 FQNNGV. The CDR3 extends over 15 amino acids. CDR3: CASSLTVSRGAEQYF. CDR3 nucleotides: TGTGCCAGCAGCTTAACGGTATCCAGGGGGGCCGAGCAGTACTTC.

The genes are TRBV19 and TRBJ1-1; TRBD1 might be the D (5 bases). CDR3 size: 15 residues. Germline-derived CDR1 and CDR2 are LNHDA and SQIVND (reference sequence). V was trimmed by 0 bases and J by 0 bases, leaving 8 bases between them. The CDR3 nucleotides are TGTGCCAGTAGTATAGACGGGGGAATGAACACTGAAGCTTTCTTT. Translating gives CASSIDGGMNTEAFF.